The rows below give T cell receptor beta chains drawn from one sample of a study of T cells in localized non-small cell lung cancer. Assay: immunoSEQ multiplex PCR; the TCRdb copy retains only in-frame clones and omits some. The profile shows 1,700 or so clones, less than 40% of them singletons. The sample consisted of lung tumor tissue, taken before any cancer treatment. These receptors were taken from a woman aged 35-75 years with stage II lung adenocarcinoma. Both conserved end residues are part of each CDR3. D genes are given only for firm matches. Clone size is not always given. Where it is, it says once, few, many or a class for expanded clones.

V	J	size	D	CDR3	DNA
TRBV16	TRBJ2-7	.	.	CASSQQAGSSYEQYF	TGTGCCAGCAGCCAACAGGCTGGGAGCTCCTACGAGCAGTACTTC
TRBV29-1	TRBJ2-7	.	TRBD2	CSVRTSSAYEQYF	TGCAGCGTCCGGACTAGCAGCGCCTACGAGCAGTACTTC
TRBV15	TRBJ1-5	.	.	CATSRDKMRTPNQPQHF	TGTGCCACCAGCAGAGATAAAATGAGGACACCCAATCAGCCCCAGCATTTT
TRBV29-1	TRBJ1-2	.	TRBD1	CSVVLGAGTDYYGYTF	TGCAGCGTTGTCTTAGGGGCCGGGACAGACTACTATGGCTACACCTTC
TRBV6-8	TRBJ2-7	.	TRBD2	CASTESGVHTYEQYF	TGTGCCAGCACCGAAAGCGGGGTACACACCTACGAGCAGTACTTC
TRBV2	TRBJ1-4	few	TRBD1	CASRLGGQGQKLFF	TGTGCCAGCCGACTTGGGGGACAGGGACAAAAACTGTTTTTT
TRBV29-1	TRBJ1-4	.	.	CSVEGSREKLFF	TGCAGCGTTGAAGGAAGCAGGGAAAAACTGTTTTTT
TRBV10-2	TRBJ1-1	.	.	CASSAQPNTEAFF	TGCGCCAGCAGTGCCCAGCCGAACACTGAAGCTTTCTTT
TRBV15	TRBJ1-1	few	.	CATSRGGQNTEAFF	TGTGCCACCAGCAGAGGAGGACAGAACACTGAAGCTTTCTTT
TRBV12-5	TRBJ1-1	.	TRBD1	CASGTGQMNTEAFF	TGTGCTAGTGGTACGGGACAGATGAACACTGAAGCTTTCTTT
TRBV6-8	TRBJ2-5	few	.	CASSYSKGRAETQYF	TGTGCCAGCAGTTACTCGAAGGGCAGGGCGGAGACCCAGTACTTC
TRBV30	TRBJ1-1	large	.	CAWARRRSNTEAFF	TGTGCCTGGGCACGACGGAGGTCGAACACTGAAGCTTTCTTT
TRBV6-8	TRBJ1-1	.	.	CASSRLNTEAFF	TGTGCCAGCAGTAGACTGAACACTGAAGCTTTCTTT
TRBV6-8	TRBJ1-1	few	.	CASSPREYTEAFF	TGTGCCAGCAGCCCCCGGGAGTACACTGAAGCTTTCTTT
TRBV18	TRBJ2-1	.	TRBD2	CASSQRGASGGYNEQFF	TGTGCCAGCTCACAGAGGGGCGCTAGCGGGGGTTACAATGAGCAGTTCTTC
TRBV28	TRBJ2-7	.	.	CASSLRGPSYEQYF	TGTGCCAGCAGTTTGCGGGGGCCCTCCTACGAGCAGTACTTC
TRBV25-1	TRBJ2-4	.	.	CASSERLGWGIQYF	TGTGCCAGCAGTGAAAGACTGGGGTGGGGCATTCAGTACTTC
TRBV19	TRBJ1-6	large	TRBD1	CASSLGQGSSYNSPLHF	TGTGCCAGTAGTCTCGGACAGGGGAGCTCCTATAATTCACCCCTCCACTTT
TRBV6-8	TRBJ2-7	medium-sized	.	CASSSRWEAGKYEQYF	TGTGCCAGCAGTTCTCGTTGGGAGGCAGGAAAATACGAGCAGTACTTC
TRBV19	TRBJ1-1	.	.	CASSISGALTEAFF	TGTGCCAGTAGTATTTCCGGGGCCCTTACTGAAGCTTTCTTT
TRBV12-5	TRBJ2-2	few	.	CASRGSPTTGELFF	TGTGCCAGTAGAGGTTCCCCGACCACCGGGGAGCTGTTTTTT
TRBV19	TRBJ2-1	once	TRBD1	CASTAKGTGSYNEQFF	TGTGCCAGTACCGCCAAGGGGACAGGGTCCTACAATGAGCAGTTCTTC
TRBV15	TRBJ2-1	once	.	CATSRNERGSYNEQFF	TGTGCCACCAGCAGAAATGAAAGGGGGTCCTACAATGAGCAGTTCTTC
TRBV28	TRBJ1-2	.	.	CASGEGVNYGYTF	TGTGCCAGTGGGGAAGGCGTGAACTATGGCTACACCTTC
TRBV28	TRBJ1-2	.	.	CASSFLNYGYTF	TGTGCCAGCAGTTTTTTAAACTATGGCTACACCTTC
TRBV11-3	TRBJ2-5	few	TRBD1	CASSLDRGQETQYF	TGTGCCAGCAGCTTGGACAGGGGGCAAGAGACCCAGTACTTC
TRBV9	TRBJ1-1	few	TRBD1	CASSVKPTGIGTEAFF	TGTGCCAGCAGCGTAAAGCCGACAGGGATCGGCACTGAAGCTTTCTTT
TRBV6-8	TRBJ1-2	medium-sized	.	CASMGRRNYGYTF	TGTGCCAGCATGGGGAGACGGAACTATGGCTACACCTTC
TRBV11-3	TRBJ1-1	medium-sized	.	CASSLRRWGAGNTEAFF	TGTGCCAGCAGCTTAAGGCGGTGGGGGGCAGGTAACACTGAAGCTTTCTTT
TRBV19	TRBJ2-1	.	TRBD2	CASAKTSGGAKNEQFF	TGTGCCAGCGCCAAAACTAGCGGGGGCGCGAAAAATGAGCAGTTCTTC
TRBV4-1	TRBJ1-6	.	.	CASSQYSLDSPLHF	TGCGCCAGCAGCCAATACTCCCTGGACTCACCCCTCCACTTT
TRBV18	TRBJ2-5	.	.	CASSPRRGSQETQYF	TGTGCCAGCTCACCACGGAGGGGATCCCAAGAGACCCAGTACTTC
TRBV6-8	TRBJ1-2	few	.	CASSYNDNYGYTF	TGTGCCAGCAGTTACAACGACAACTATGGCTACACCTTC
TRBV6-8	TRBJ1-1	few	TRBD1	CASRWTGGNTEAFF	TGTGCCAGCAGGTGGACAGGGGGAAACACTGAAGCTTTCTTT
TRBV11-3	TRBJ1-5	medium-sized	.	CASSPGFSKVQPQHF	TGTGCCAGCAGCCCAGGCTTCTCTAAGGTCCAGCCCCAGCATTTT
TRBV18	TRBJ2-7	few	.	CASSPADDYEQYF	TGTGCCAGCTCACCGGCCGATGACTACGAGCAGTACTTC
TRBV11-3	TRBJ2-1	few	.	CASSLFSGRNEQFF	TGTGCCAGCAGCTTATTTTCTGGTCGAAATGAGCAGTTCTTC
TRBV18	TRBJ1-1	.	.	CASSPDRLKTEAFF	TGTGCCAGCTCACCCGACAGGTTAAAGACTGAAGCTTTCTTT
TRBV11-3	TRBJ2-3	.	TRBD2	CASSSTLAGGTDTQYF	TGTGCCAGCAGCTCGACACTAGCGGGGGGCACAGATACGCAGTATTTT
TRBV28	TRBJ1-1	.	.	CATKAPGPIMITEAFF	TGTGCCACTAAGGCCCCGGGGCCGATTATGATCACTGAAGCTTTCTTT
TRBV12-5	TRBJ1-3	.	TRBD1	CASGLVTGWGRGDTIYF	TGTGCTAGTGGTTTGGTGACAGGGTGGGGTAGAGGTGACACCATATATTTT